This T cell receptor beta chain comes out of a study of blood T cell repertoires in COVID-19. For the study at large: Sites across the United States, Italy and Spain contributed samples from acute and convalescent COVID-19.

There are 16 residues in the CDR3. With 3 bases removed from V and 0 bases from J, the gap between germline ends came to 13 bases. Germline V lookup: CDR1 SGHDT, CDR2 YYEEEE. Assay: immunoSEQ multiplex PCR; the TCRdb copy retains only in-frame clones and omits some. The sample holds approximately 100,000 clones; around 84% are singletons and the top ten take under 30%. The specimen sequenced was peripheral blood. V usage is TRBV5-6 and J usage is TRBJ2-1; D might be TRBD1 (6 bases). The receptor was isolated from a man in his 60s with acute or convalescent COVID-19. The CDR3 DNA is TGTGCCAGCAGCTCCCGGGACACTAGCTCCTACAATGAGCAGTTCTTC. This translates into CASSSRDTSSYNEQFF.